One sample yielded the 4 T cell receptor beta chains listed below, sequenced in a study of siplizumab effects on memory and regulatory T cells. Assay: immunoSEQ multiplex PCR; the TCRdb copy retains only in-frame clones and omits some. Among 100,000 to 120,000 clones listed, roughly 91% were seen once. The source material was CD4+ T cells sorted from blood. These receptors all come from a human donor in good health.

This clone was seen only once. The J gene is TRBJ2-3, the V gene TRBV30; TRBD1 is a possible D gene (5 bases). V was pared by 2 bases and J by 1 base, with 7 bases between. The CDR3 totals 13 residues. The V gene's germline CDR1 is GTSNPN and CDR2 SVGIG (reference sequence). Written as DNA, the CDR3 is TGTGCCTGGAGTAAACAGGGCACAGATACGCAGTATTTT. Translated, it gives CAWSKQGTDTQYF.

This clone was recorded only once. The rearrangement joins TRBV6-1 to TRBJ1-3; TRBD1 aligns across 9 bases. Germline-derived CDR1 and CDR2 are MNHNS and SASEGT. The CDR3 has 14 residues. Trimming took 6 bases from V and 2 from J; bases not matched to a gene: 2. The CDR3 region has the DNA TGTGCCAGCAGAAGGACAGGGGCTGGAAACACCATATATTTT. Translating it yields CASRRTGAGNTIYF.

This clone was observed once. The chain is built from TRBV5-5 and TRBJ1-1; no reliable D call. The CDR3 is made up of 15 amino acids. Germline V gene sequence: CDR1 SGHKS, CDR2 YYEKEE (reference sequence). V lost 4 bases, J lost 1 base, and 14 bases lay in between. CDR3: CASSGLLLPNTEAFF. CDR3 in DNA: TGTGCCAGCAGCGGACTACTACTCCCGAACACTGAAGCTTTCTTT.

This clone was detected once. The chain has TRBV7-3 and TRBJ1-1; 8 positions match TRBD1. There are 15 residues in the CDR3. The V gene end was trimmed by 5 bases and the J gene end by 0 bases; junction bases not matched to a gene: 5. Germline V gene data show CDR1 as SGHTA and CDR2 as FQGTGA. The CDR3 loop reads CASSSLGQVNTEAFF. The CDR3 nucleotides are TGTGCCAGCAGCAGTCTGGGACAGGTGAACACTGAAGCTTTCTTT.